These 24 T cell receptor beta chains share one sample of origin, sequenced in a study of tumor and adjacent non-tumor tissue in lung cancer. No cell sorting was done before RNA was extracted from the tissue. The normal lung tissue was taken more than 3 cm from the tumor edge. The library came from three nested PCR rounds adapted from ARM-PCR protocols. MiXCR, run by TCRdb on the multiplex PCR reads, gives a single entry per CDR3 protein. In the table there are fewer than 100,000 distinct CDR3 sequences, around 82% of which are singletons. Sample: distant non-tumor lung tissue. These receptors were collected from a woman aged 45-65 years with non-small cell lung cancer.

This clonotype has at least ten counts. The CDR3 sequence is CASSGPSAWGQPQHF. For the CDR3, the DNA is TGTGCCAGCAGTGGGCCCAGTGCCTGGGGACAGCCCCAGCATTTT. The chain recombines TRBV28 with TRBJ1-5; no reliable D call. Per the germline V gene, CDR1 is MDHEN and CDR2 is SYDVKM. The CDR3 consists of 15 residues. Trimming left V 5 bases short and J 7 bases short, with 18 bases between.

Regarding this clonotype: This CDR3 fails to terminate in the conserved phenylalanine or tryptophan, so it likely reflects a read error. The chain links TRBV6-6 to TRBJ1-2; D might be TRBD1 (5 bases). This CDR3 region has 14 residues. Trimming removed 4 bases from V and 4 bases from J, with 13 bases in between. The germline V gene has CDR1 MNHNY and CDR2 SVGAGI (reference sequence). In nucleotides, the CDR3 is TGTGCCAGCAGTTCCGGGACCGCTAGCTATGGCTACACCATC. This sequence encodes CASSSGTASYGYTI.

As concerns this clonotype: At one of its ends the junction is not consistent with the germline gene, which may arise from a read error. The V gene is TRBV29-1, the J gene TRBJ1-1; a possible D gene is TRBD1 (5 bases). The CDR3 sequence is 14 residues long. Germline CDR1 is SQVTM and CDR2 is ANQGSEA. The CDR3 reads CRAAAGYPNTEALF. CDR3 nucleotides: TGCAGGGCCGCCGCAGGGTACCCGAACACTGAAGCTCTCTTT.

Details on this clonotype: A read error may account for a junction end that differs from germline. This chain uses TRBV6-5 with TRBJ1-1; tentative D call: TRBD1 (6 bases). The CDR3 totals 15 residues. CDR1 is MNHEY, CDR2 SVGAGI, per germline. The CDR3 nucleotides read TGTGCCAGCAGTTTGCACACAAATAGGGACACTGAAGCTTCCTTT. Translating it yields CASSLHTNRDTEASF.

A word on this clonotype: The germline gene is not matched at one end of the junction; a read error may be the cause. The chain joins TRBV4-2 to TRBJ2-6; tentatively, D is TRBD1 (6 bases). CDR3 length: 14 amino acids. CDR1 LGHNA and CDR2 YNFKEQ come from the germline V gene. The CDR3, as DNA: TGTGCCAGCAGCCCATTAGTGGGGGCCGACGTCCTGACTTTC. Translating it yields CASSPLVGADVLTF.

Concerning this clonotype: One junction end does not reproduce the germline sequence, and a read error may be involved. This chain links TRBV6-1 with TRBJ2-4; perhaps TRBD1 as D (6 bases). The CDR3 has 13 residues. Germline V gene data show CDR1 as MNHNS and CDR2 as SASEGT. The CDR3 protein is CTSRGQSKNIQYF. CDR3 DNA sequence: TGTACCAGCAGGGGACAATCTAAAAACATTCAGTACTTC.

About this clonotype itself: One end of the junction varies from germline; a read error may be responsible. The gene calls are TRBV25-1 and TRBJ2-2; D is ambiguous. CDR3 size: 12 residues. Germline V gives CDR1 MGHDK, CDR2 SYGVNS. CDR3 nucleotide sequence: TGTACCAGCAGTTACCGCCAAGGGGAGCTGTTTTTT. This encodes CTSSYRQGELFF.

About this clonotype itself: As the CDR3 is not closed by the conserved phenylalanine or tryptophan, this likely results from a read error. This chain links TRBV6-2 or TRBV6-3 with TRBJ1-1; D uncertain. Between the trimmed V and J ends, which lost 7 bases and 0 bases, there was a span of 18 bases. Germline-derived CDR1 and CDR2 are MNHEY and SVGEGT. This CDR3 spans 16 amino acids. CDR3 in amino acids: CASTSVGGFMNTEAFY. Written as DNA, the CDR3 is TGTGCCAGCACCTCTGTAGGCGGATTCATGAACACTGAAGCTTTCTAT.

A word on this clonotype: A much larger clonotype is one base distant, so this may be a read error. The chain joins TRBV20-1 to TRBJ2-2; TRBD2 aligns across 9 bases. CDR1 DFQATT and CDR2 SNEGSKA come from the germline V gene (reference sequence). This CDR3 contains 14 residues. After removal of 4 bases from V and 9 bases from J, the junction contained 9 bases not matched to a gene. CDR3 amino acids: CSAMAGGGTRELFF. CDR3 DNA: TGCAGTGCTATGGCGGGAGGGGGTACCCGGGAGCTGTTTTTT.

The chain joins TRBV28 to TRBJ1-2; TRBD1 is a possible D gene (6 bases). Trimming pared 8 bases from V and 4 bases from J, leaving 17 bases between. CDR1 MDHEN and CDR2 SYDVKM come from the germline V gene. The length of the CDR3 is 14 residues. Written as DNA, the CDR3 is TGTGCCAGCGAGCTACTTGGGACAACCTATGGCTACACCTTC. The encoded protein is CASELLGTTYGYTF.

Regarding this clonotype: The junction departs from germline at one end; a sequencing error may be responsible. V and J are TRBV12-3 or TRBV12-4 and TRBJ2-7; D ambiguous. The CDR3 totals 12 residues. The CDR3 loop is CASGSGSYEQYF. For the CDR3, the DNA is TGTGCCAGCGGCAGTGGTTCCTACGAGCAGTATTTC.

This clonotype was seen many times. The chain links TRBV30 to TRBJ2-1, with 8 bases that match TRBD2. The CDR3 contains 14 residues. The ends lost 2 bases at V and 6 bases at J; junction bases unmatched: 6. CDR1 is GTSNPN, CDR2 SVGIG, per germline (reference sequence). The CDR3 here is CAWSRGLGGNEQFF. For the CDR3, the DNA is TGTGCCTGGAGTAGGGGACTAGGGGGCAATGAGCAGTTCTTC.

With regard to this clonotype: A junction boundary mismatches the germline segment, possibly from a read error. The chain couples TRBV12-3 or TRBV12-4 to TRBJ2-2, with 15 bases matching TRBD2. The CDR3 is 18 residues long. In nucleotides, the CDR3 is TGTGCCTGCAGAGGACTAGCGGGAGGGTCAGGAGTCACCGGGGAGCTCTTTTTT. Translation: CACRGLAGGSGVTGELFF.

The CDR3, as DNA: TGTACTAGCAGACCCACTCGGACGGCGTCCTACGAGCAGTACTTC. Encoded protein: CTSRPTRTASYEQYF. The chain is built from TRBV6-5 and TRBJ2-7; maybe TRBD2 (6 bases). This CDR3 comprises 15 residues. Germline loops: CDR1 MNHEY, CDR2 SVGAGI.

The V gene is TRBV6-6, the J gene TRBJ2-7; no clear D. V lost 10 bases, J lost 5 bases, and 21 bases lay in between. The CDR3 is made up of 14 amino acids. Germline loops: CDR1 MNHNY, CDR2 SVGAGI (reference sequence). The chain's CDR3 is CANTVLVGSDEQYF. Here the CDR3 DNA reads TGTGCCAACACCGTCCTGGTGGGATCGGACGAGCAGTACTTC.

Comment on this clonotype: In this CDR3 the conserved last residue, phenylalanine or tryptophan, is missing, so a read error is likely. V is TRBV6-2 or TRBV6-3 and J is TRBJ2-1, with unresolved D. The ends were cut back, 0 bases at V and 7 bases at J, with 10 bases in the middle. CDR3 length: 14 amino acids. Germline V CDR1 and CDR2: MNHEY, SVGEGT. CDR3 sequence reads: CASSYSPSDNEQFL. Written as DNA, the CDR3 is TGTGCCAGCAGTTACTCGCCTAGTGATAATGAGCAGTTCCTC.

This clonotype was seen at least ten times. V gene TRBV29-1 combines with J gene TRBJ2-3, with D tentatively TRBD1 (5 bases). V was cut by 5 bases and J by 0 bases, with 9 bases left in between. Germline CDR1 reads SQVTM; CDR2 reads ANQGSEA. The CDR3 is 13 residues long. CDR3 residues: CSVKQGSTDTQYF. The CDR3 DNA reads as TGCAGCGTTAAGCAGGGTAGCACAGATACGCAGTATTTT.

The chain links TRBV29-1 to TRBJ2-1; D unclear. The ends were cut back, 3 bases at V and 4 bases at J, with 4 bases in the middle. The germline V gene encodes CDR1 SQVTM and CDR2 ANQGSEA. The CDR3 is 11 residues long. The CDR3 coding sequence is TGCAGCGTTGAGCAGTACAATGAGCAGTTCTTC. This translates into CSVEQYNEQFF.

In this sample, this clonotype turned up many times. The V and J genes are TRBV12-3 or TRBV12-4 and TRBJ1-5; D unresolved. The length of the CDR3 is 14 residues. Trimming shortened V by 1 base and J by 1 base, and 5 bases separated the two germline ends. CDR3 amino acids: CASSLGGSNQPQHF. CDR3 nucleotides: TGTGCCAGCAGTTTAGGAGGCAGCAATCAGCCCCAGCATTTT.

A note on this clonotype: A junction boundary mismatches the germline segment, possibly from a read error. V gene TRBV7-8 combines with J gene TRBJ2-1; 7 bases agree with TRBD1. The CDR3 loop spans 13 amino acids. Germline CDR1 reads SGHVS; CDR2 reads FQNEAQ. CDR3 protein: CTSSGQVYNEQFF. Here the CDR3 DNA reads TGTACCAGCAGTGGACAGGTCTACAATGAGCAGTTCTTC. The variable domain in full, with the rest retrieved from reference TRBV7-8 and TRBJ2-1, is GAGVSQSPRYKVAKRGQDVALRCDPISGHVSLFWYQQALGQGPEFLTYFQNEAQLDKSGLPSDRFFAERPEGSVSTLKIQRTQQEDSAVYLCTSSGQVYNEQFFGPGTRLTVL.

As regards this clonotype: At one end the junction does not follow the germline gene, possibly because of a read error. The CDR3 here is CASSYSTSADTQYF. The CDR3, as DNA: TGTGCCAGCAGTTACTCGACGTCTGCAGATACACAGTATTTT. The chain combines TRBV6-2 or TRBV6-3 with TRBJ2-3; D is ambiguous. The CDR3 is 14 amino acids. The germline CDR1 and CDR2 sequences are MNHEY and SVGEGT.

This chain joins TRBV11-2 and TRBJ2-3; D may be TRBD2 (5 bases). Trimming took 5 bases from V and 2 from J, leaving 17 bases between them. The germline CDR1 and CDR2 sequences are SGHAT and FQNNGV. The CDR3 is made up of 16 amino acids. CDR3 in DNA: TGTGCCAGCAGCGAGGCTAGCAGGCGTATCACAGATACGCAGTATTTT. It yields the protein CASSEASRRITDTQYF.

The V gene is TRBV20-1, the J gene TRBJ1-5, with D perhaps matching TRBD1 (6 bases). The assigned J gene may be wrong: the sequence end matches TRBJ2-3 better. In germline, CDR1 is DFQATT, CDR2 SNEGSKA (reference sequence). The CDR3 has 13 residues. The CDR3, as DNA: TGCAGTGCCATGGACAGTTTCAATCAGCCTCAGTATTTT. This codes for CSAMDSFNQPQYF.

Regarding this clonotype: One end of the junction varies from germline; a read error may be responsible. The rearrangement joins TRBV11-2 to TRBJ2-7; TRBD1 is a possible D gene (6 bases). Germline values: CDR1 SGHAT, CDR2 FQNNGV. The CDR3 loop spans 14 amino acids. The CDR3 is CASNLTDSGYEHYF. The CDR3 DNA follows: TGTGCCAGCAACCTGACGGACAGTGGCTACGAGCATTACTTC.